This is a list of T cell receptor beta chains from one sample in a study of T-cell reconstitution after alpha-beta-depleted transplantation in children. TCRdb reanalysed the PCR reads using MiXCR and keeps one entry per CDR3 protein. The sample shows over 450,000 distinct CDR3 sequences, approximately 10% of them seen only once. The material was PBMCs, obtained before TCRalphabeta/CD19-depleted stem cell transplant. The receptors originated from a child aged 2 to 15 with inherited bone marrow failure, due to receive a stem cell transplant. Each CDR3 is given with its conserved first and last residue. D genes are given only for firm matches. Not all rows give a size; the values are once, few, many and, for expanded clones, a class.

D: -; size: many; J: TRBJ2-3; V: TRBV3-1; CDR3: CASSQDEGRDTDTQYF; DNA: TGTGCCAGCAGCCAAGATGAGGGGCGGGACACAGATACGCAGTATTTT
D: TRBD1; size: few; J: TRBJ2-3; V: TRBV7-9; CDR3: CASSHRGAPTDTQYF; DNA: TGTGCCAGCAGCCACAGGGGGGCCCCCACAGATACGCAGTATTTT
D: -; size: many; J: TRBJ1-6; V: TRBV6-5; CDR3: CASSYTGQIIDSPLHF; DNA: TGTGCCAGCAGTTACACAGGACAGATAATAGATTCACCCCTCCACTTT
D: -; size: many; J: TRBJ2-1; V: TRBV27; CDR3: CASSFLLTWNEQFF; DNA: TGTGCCAGCAGTTTTTTACTGACTTGGAATGAGCAGTTCTTC
D: TRBD2; size: many; J: TRBJ2-1; V: TRBV12-3/TRBV12-4; CDR3: CASSYGLGLSNEQFF; DNA: TGTGCCAGCAGTTATGGACTAGGTCTGAGCAATGAGCAGTTCTTC
D: -; size: many; J: TRBJ1-5; V: TRBV29-1; CDR3: CSVGGNDQPQHF; DNA: TGCAGCGTTGGGGGCAACGATCAGCCCCAGCATTTT
D: -; size: many; J: TRBJ2-1; V: TRBV6-2/TRBV6-3; CDR3: CASSYTLLAPGNNEQFF; DNA: TGTGCCAGCAGTTACACCCTTCTAGCGCCCGGAAACAATGAGCAGTTCTTC
D: TRBD1; size: few; J: TRBJ2-1; V: TRBV5-5; CDR3: CASRDGTGAYNEQFF; DNA: TGTGCCAGCAGGGACGGGACAGGGGCCTACAATGAGCAGTTCTTC
D: TRBD1; size: -; J: TRBJ1-1; V: TRBV27; CDR3: CASISRTGPVWNTEAFF; DNA: TGTGCCAGCATCTCTCGGACAGGGCCAGTTTGGAACACTGAAGCTTTCTTT
D: -; size: many; J: TRBJ1-1; V: TRBV6-1; CDR3: CAISPGKVDEAFF; DNA: TGTGCCATTTCTCCGGGGAAAGTGGATGAAGCTTTCTTT
D: TRBD2; size: many; J: TRBJ2-1; V: TRBV24-1; CDR3: CATSDSGPSGRDNEQFF; DNA: TGTGCCACCAGTGATTCGGGACCTAGCGGGAGGGACAATGAGCAGTTCTTC
D: -; size: many; J: TRBJ2-1; V: TRBV5-1; CDR3: CASSLLLLGDDNEQFF; DNA: TGCGCCAGCAGCTTGTTGCTGCTAGGGGACGACAATGAGCAGTTCTTC
D: TRBD2; size: many; J: TRBJ2-1; V: TRBV13; CDR3: CASSFPKGWGGEQFF; DNA: TGTGCCAGCAGCTTCCCTAAAGGTTGGGGGGGTGAGCAGTTCTTC
D: -; size: many; J: TRBJ1-2; V: TRBV28; CDR3: CATSQGYYGYTF; DNA: TGTGCCACCTCACAGGGTTACTATGGCTACACCTTC
D: TRBD2; size: few; J: TRBJ2-1; V: TRBV28; CDR3: CASSLTSGSMDEQFF; DNA: TGTGCCAGCAGTTTGACTAGCGGGAGTATGGATGAGCAGTTCTTC
D: -; size: -; J: TRBJ2-5; V: TRBV7-7; CDR3: CASSLAGAPRETQYF; DNA: TGTGCTAGCAGCTTAGCTGGGGCCCCCCGAGAGACCCAGTACTTC
D: -; size: many; J: TRBJ1-2; V: TRBV12-3/TRBV12-4; CDR3: CASSLVSGNYGYTF; DNA: TGTGCCAGCAGTTTAGTCTCAGGGAACTATGGCTACACCTTC
D: TRBD2; size: -; J: TRBJ2-1; V: TRBV6-2/TRBV6-3; CDR3: CASSMLGLAGVGEQFF; DNA: TGTGCCAGCAGTATGTTGGGACTAGCGGGAGTAGGTGAGCAGTTCTTC
D: -; size: many; J: TRBJ1-1; V: TRBV4-3; CDR3: CASSPQADTEAFF; DNA: TGCGCCAGCAGCCCCCAGGCGGACACTGAAGCTTTCTTT
D: -; size: -; J: TRBJ1-1; V: TRBV30; CDR3: CAWDRRTEAFF; DNA: TGTGCCTGGGACAGGAGGACTGAAGCTTTCTTT
D: -; size: -; J: TRBJ2-1; V: TRBV5-6; CDR3: CASSLWAGGGNEQFF; DNA: TGTGCCAGCAGCTTGTGGGCCGGAGGCGGGAATGAGCAGTTCTTC
D: TRBD1; size: few; J: TRBJ2-3; V: TRBV7-9; CDR3: CASSLIGTGTDTQYF; DNA: TGTGCCAGCAGCTTAATCGGGACAGGCACAGATACGCAGTATTTT
D: -; size: few; J: TRBJ1-5; V: TRBV7-6; CDR3: CASSLEDSLQPQHF; DNA: TGTGCCAGCAGCTTAGAAGACAGTCTTCAGCCCCAGCATTTT
D: TRBD1; size: many; J: TRBJ1-4; V: TRBV27; CDR3: CASSSGQGIRSNEKLFF; DNA: TGTGCCAGCAGTAGCGGACAGGGTATCAGGTCTAATGAAAAACTGTTTTTT
D: -; size: many; J: TRBJ2-7; V: TRBV27; CDR3: CASSPGRGRDEQYF; DNA: TGTGCCAGCAGCCCCGGACGGGGGAGAGACGAGCAGTACTTC
D: TRBD2; size: many; J: TRBJ2-3; V: TRBV5-6; CDR3: CASSLELAGGPRGDTQYF; DNA: TGTGCCAGCAGCTTGGAACTAGCGGGAGGGCCGCGGGGAGATACGCAGTATTTT
D: -; size: many; J: TRBJ1-2; V: TRBV4-3; CDR3: CASSQGVWVGMGYTF; DNA: TGCGCCAGCAGCCAAGGCGTCTGGGTGGGGATGGGCTACACCTTC
D: TRBD1; size: many; J: TRBJ2-7; V: TRBV12-3/TRBV12-4; CDR3: CASSAPGQGTYEQYF; DNA: TGTGCCAGCAGTGCACCGGGACAGGGGACCTACGAGCAGTACTTC
D: -; size: -; J: TRBJ1-2; V: TRBV9; CDR3: CASSVAGGGPGYTF; DNA: TGTGCCAGCAGCGTAGCCGGGGGGGGACCTGGCTACACCTTC
D: -; size: many; J: TRBJ1-5; V: TRBV10-3; CDR3: CAISDEGPNQPQHF; DNA: TGTGCCATCAGTGACGAGGGGCCGAATCAGCCCCAGCATTTT
D: TRBD1; size: few; J: TRBJ2-3; V: TRBV29-1; CDR3: CSVEKGARTDTQYF; DNA: TGCAGCGTTGAAAAGGGGGCACGCACAGATACGCAGTATTTT
D: TRBD1; size: many; J: TRBJ2-2; V: TRBV29-1; CDR3: CSGRTGTGELFF; DNA: TGCAGCGGACGGACAGGGACCGGGGAGCTGTTTTTT
D: TRBD2; size: many; J: TRBJ2-4; V: TRBV20-1; CDR3: CSASPAGGPQNIQYF; DNA: TGCAGTGCTAGTCCGGCGGGAGGCCCCCAAAACATTCAGTACTTC
D: -; size: -; J: TRBJ2-5; V: TRBV14; CDR3: CASSQAPGETQYF; DNA: TGTGCCAGCAGCCAAGCCCCCGGAGAGACCCAGTACTTC
D: -; size: few; J: TRBJ2-7; V: TRBV20-1; CDR3: CSANRDNGRGEQYF; DNA: TGCAGTGCGAACAGGGACAACGGCCGGGGTGAGCAGTACTTC
D: -; size: many; J: TRBJ1-1; V: TRBV12-3/TRBV12-4; CDR3: CASRPDSMNTEAFF; DNA: TGTGCCAGCAGGCCAGACAGCATGAACACTGAAGCTTTCTTT
D: TRBD2; size: -; J: TRBJ2-7; V: TRBV15; CDR3: CATSPRWGEGVNEQYF; DNA: TGTGCCACCAGCCCCCGGTGGGGGGAGGGCGTGAACGAGCAGTACTTC
D: -; size: -; J: TRBJ2-1; V: TRBV20-1; CDR3: CSARPFVSSNLDEQFF; DNA: TGCAGTGCTAGACCTTTTGTGTCTAGCAATTTGGATGAGCAGTTCTTC
D: -; size: many; J: TRBJ2-2; V: TRBV5-6; CDR3: CASSEIGQANTGELFF; DNA: TGTGCCAGCAGCGAGATCGGACAAGCGAACACCGGGGAGCTGTTTTTT
D: -; size: -; J: TRBJ1-5; V: TRBV6-2/TRBV6-3; CDR3: CASSRNGEDQPQHF; DNA: TGTGCCAGCAGTCGTAACGGGGAGGATCAGCCCCAGCATTTT
D: TRBD1; size: few; J: TRBJ2-2; V: TRBV6-5; CDR3: CASSYSGQGANTGELFF; DNA: TGTGCCAGCAGTTACTCCGGACAGGGCGCGAACACCGGGGAGCTGTTTTTT
D: -; size: few; J: TRBJ2-2; V: TRBV7-2; CDR3: CASRLVAPNTGELFF; DNA: TGTGCCAGCAGACTGGTTGCCCCGAACACCGGGGAGCTGTTTTTT
D: TRBD2; size: many; J: TRBJ2-3; V: TRBV5-1; CDR3: CASSWGLAASTDTQYF; DNA: TGCGCCAGCAGCTGGGGACTAGCGGCTAGCACAGATACGCAGTATTTT
D: TRBD1; size: many; J: TRBJ1-2; V: TRBV6-1; CDR3: CASSEGQGANGYTF; DNA: TGTGCCAGCAGTGAAGGACAGGGGGCTAATGGCTACACCTTC
D: -; size: many; J: TRBJ1-2; V: TRBV7-9; CDR3: CASSLTGTADYGYTF; DNA: TGTGCCAGCAGCTTAACAGGGACGGCGGACTATGGCTACACCTTC